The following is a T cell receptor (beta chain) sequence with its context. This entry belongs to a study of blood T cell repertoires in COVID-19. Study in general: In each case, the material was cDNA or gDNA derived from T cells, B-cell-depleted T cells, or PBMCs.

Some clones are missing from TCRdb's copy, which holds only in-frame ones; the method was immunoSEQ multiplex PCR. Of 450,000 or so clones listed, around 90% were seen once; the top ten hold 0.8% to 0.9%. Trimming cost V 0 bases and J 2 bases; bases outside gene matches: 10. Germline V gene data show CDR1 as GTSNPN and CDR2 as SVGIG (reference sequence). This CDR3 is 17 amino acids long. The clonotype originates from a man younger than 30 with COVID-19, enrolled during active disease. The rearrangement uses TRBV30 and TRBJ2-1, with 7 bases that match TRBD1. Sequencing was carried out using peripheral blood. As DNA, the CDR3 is TGTGCCTGGAGTGTCCTGACCGGGACAGTGACCTACAATGAGCAGTTCTTC. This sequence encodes CAWSVLTGTVTYNEQFF.